Listed here are 7 T cell receptor beta chains from one sample, sequenced in a study of blood T cell repertoires in COVID-19. Libraries were prepared by immunoSEQ multiplex PCR; TCRdb keeps only in-frame clonotypes and omits some of them. The sample carries approximately 78,000 clones, around four fifths recorded once. Sample: peripheral blood. These receptors all stem from an elderly woman with acute or convalescent COVID-19.

This chain connects TRBV5-6 to TRBJ1-2; D uncertain. CDR1 is SGHDT and CDR2 is YYEEEE in the germline V gene. Between the trimmed V and J ends, which lost 4 bases and 8 bases, there was a span of 9 bases. This CDR3 has 11 residues. CDR3: CASSLTRGYTF. DNA for the CDR3: TGTGCCAGCAGCCTTACGCGAGGCTACACCTTC.

The genes are TRBV21-1 and TRBJ1-2; the tabulated D call, TRBD1, remains unverified against the DNA. TRBV21-1 is a pseudogene locus. The CDR3 loop spans 15 amino acids. The CDR3 loop reads CASRSDRAANYGYTF. The CDR3 DNA reads as TGTGCCAGCAGGTCGGACAGGGCGGCTAACTATGGCTACACCTTC.

The chain has TRBV4-2 and TRBJ1-5, with a possible D match to TRBD1 (5 bases). The CDR3 length is 14 residues. Trimming removed 5 bases from V and 5 bases from J, with 13 bases in between. Germline V gives CDR1 LGHNA, CDR2 YNFKEQ. CDR3: CASSDDSPHQPQHF. DNA of the CDR3: TGTGCCAGCAGCGATGACAGTCCTCATCAGCCCCAGCATTTT.

This CDR3 is CASSVLSGASTDTQYF. CDR3 nucleotides: TGTGCCAGTAGTGTACTTTCTGGGGCTAGCACAGATACGCAGTATTTT. The V gene is TRBV19, the J gene TRBJ2-3; weak D call: TRBD1 (5 bases). The CDR3 sequence is 16 residues long. V was shortened by 5 bases and J by 0 bases, with 15 bases between the two germline ends. CDR1 and CDR2 (germline): LNHDA, SQIVND (reference sequence).

This chain connects TRBV7-9 to TRBJ1-1, with a possible D match to TRBD1 (5 bases). Germline assignment: CDR1 SEHNR and CDR2 FQNEAQ (reference sequence). The V end was cut by 1 base, the J end by 3 bases, with 18 bases between. The CDR3 is 17 residues long. The CDR3 loop is CASSLVGQRTRDTEAFF. The CDR3 DNA follows: TGTGCCAGCAGCTTAGTGGGGCAGCGCACCAGGGACACTGAAGCTTTCTTT. The full variable domain, completed using reference TRBV7-9 and TRBJ1-1, is DTGVSQNPRHKITKRGQNVTFRCDPISEHNRLYWYRQTLGQGPEFLTYFQNEAQLEKSRLLSDRFSAERPKGSFSTLEIQRTEQGDSAMYLCASSLVGQRTRDTEAFFGQGTRLTVV.

The chain has TRBV7-9 and TRBJ1-2; D perhaps matches TRBD1 (6 bases). Trimming took off 5 bases at V and 2 bases at J, with 15 bases between the two ends. This CDR3 has 15 amino acids. The germline V gene has CDR1 SEHNR and CDR2 FQNEAQ (reference sequence). The CDR3 sequence is CASSARTAENYGYTF. CDR3 DNA sequence: TGTGCCAGCAGCGCCCGGACAGCAGAGAACTATGGCTACACCTTC.

The chain links TRBV7-3 to TRBJ2-3; D may be TRBD1 (7 bases). The CDR3 is made up of 16 amino acids. The germline V gene encodes CDR1 SGHTA and CDR2 FQGTGA. Trimming cost V 2 bases and J 2 bases, with 14 bases left between them. CDR3 sequence reads: CASSLFSGGFTDTQYF. The CDR3, as DNA: TGTGCCAGCAGCTTATTCTCAGGGGGGTTCACAGATACGCAGTATTTT.